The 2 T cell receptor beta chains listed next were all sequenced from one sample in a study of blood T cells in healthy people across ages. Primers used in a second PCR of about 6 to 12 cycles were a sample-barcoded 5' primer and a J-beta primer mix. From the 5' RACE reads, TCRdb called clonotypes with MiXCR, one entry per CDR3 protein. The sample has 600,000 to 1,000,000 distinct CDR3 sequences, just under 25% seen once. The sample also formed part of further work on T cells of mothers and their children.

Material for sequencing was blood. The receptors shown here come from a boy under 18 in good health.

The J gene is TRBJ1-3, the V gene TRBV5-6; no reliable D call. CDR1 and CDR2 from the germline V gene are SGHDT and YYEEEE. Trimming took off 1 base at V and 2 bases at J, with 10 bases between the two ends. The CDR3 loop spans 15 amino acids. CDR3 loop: CASSLYSSPGNTIYF. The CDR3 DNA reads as TGTGCCAGCAGCTTGTACTCGAGCCCTGGAAACACCATATATTTT.

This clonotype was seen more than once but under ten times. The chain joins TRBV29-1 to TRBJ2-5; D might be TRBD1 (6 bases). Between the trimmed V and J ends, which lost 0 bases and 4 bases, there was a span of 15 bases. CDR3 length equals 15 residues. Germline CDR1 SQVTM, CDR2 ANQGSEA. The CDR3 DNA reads TGCAGCGTTGAAGATCCTGAGGACAGCTCAGAGACCCAGTACTTC. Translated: CSVEDPEDSSETQYF.